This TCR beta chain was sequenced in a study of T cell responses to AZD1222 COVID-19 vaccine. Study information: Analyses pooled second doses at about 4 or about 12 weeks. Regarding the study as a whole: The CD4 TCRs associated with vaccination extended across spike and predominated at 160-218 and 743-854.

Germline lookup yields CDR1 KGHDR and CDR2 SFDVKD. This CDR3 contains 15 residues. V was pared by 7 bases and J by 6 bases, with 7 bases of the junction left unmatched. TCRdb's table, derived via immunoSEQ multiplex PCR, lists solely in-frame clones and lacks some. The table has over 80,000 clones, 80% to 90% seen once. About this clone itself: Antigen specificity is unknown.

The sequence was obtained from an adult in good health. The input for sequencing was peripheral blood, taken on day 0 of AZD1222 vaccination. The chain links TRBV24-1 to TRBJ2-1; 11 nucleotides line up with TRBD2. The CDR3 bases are TGTGCCACCAGCCTAGCGGGAGGAGGGAGCAATGAGCAGTTCTTC. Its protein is CATSLAGGGSNEQFF.